This T cell receptor beta chain was found in a study of T cell responses to AZD1222 COVID-19 vaccine. V was trimmed by 4 bases and J by 3 bases, leaving 12 bases between them. The germline gives CDR1 MNHEY, CDR2 SMNVEV (reference sequence). This CDR3 has 14 residues. Profiling relied on immunoSEQ multiplex PCR, and the TCRdb table lists in-frame clones only, not all of them. The data show around 18,000 clones, roughly 79% seen once. The sequencing here drew on peripheral blood, taken 28 days after the second AZD1222 dose. V gene TRBV27 combines with J gene TRBJ1-1; D uncertain. The TCR comes from an adult who received the AZD1222 COVID-19 vaccine. The CDR3 DNA reads as TGTGCCAGCAGTTCGATCAGCGGAGACACTGAAGCTTTCTTT. Protein sequence: CASSSISGDTEAFF.